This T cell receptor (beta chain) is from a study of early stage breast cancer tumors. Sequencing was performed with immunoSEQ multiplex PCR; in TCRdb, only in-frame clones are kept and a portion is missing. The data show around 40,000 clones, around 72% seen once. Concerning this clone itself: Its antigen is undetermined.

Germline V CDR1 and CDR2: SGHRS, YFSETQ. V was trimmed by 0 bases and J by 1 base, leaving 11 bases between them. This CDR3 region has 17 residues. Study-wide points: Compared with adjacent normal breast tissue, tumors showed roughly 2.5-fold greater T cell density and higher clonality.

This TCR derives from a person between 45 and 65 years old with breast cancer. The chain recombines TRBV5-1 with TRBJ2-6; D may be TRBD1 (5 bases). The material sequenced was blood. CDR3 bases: TGCGCCAGCAGCTTGGCTTCAGGGATTTCTGGGGCCAACGTCCTGACTTTC. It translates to CASSLASGISGANVLTF.